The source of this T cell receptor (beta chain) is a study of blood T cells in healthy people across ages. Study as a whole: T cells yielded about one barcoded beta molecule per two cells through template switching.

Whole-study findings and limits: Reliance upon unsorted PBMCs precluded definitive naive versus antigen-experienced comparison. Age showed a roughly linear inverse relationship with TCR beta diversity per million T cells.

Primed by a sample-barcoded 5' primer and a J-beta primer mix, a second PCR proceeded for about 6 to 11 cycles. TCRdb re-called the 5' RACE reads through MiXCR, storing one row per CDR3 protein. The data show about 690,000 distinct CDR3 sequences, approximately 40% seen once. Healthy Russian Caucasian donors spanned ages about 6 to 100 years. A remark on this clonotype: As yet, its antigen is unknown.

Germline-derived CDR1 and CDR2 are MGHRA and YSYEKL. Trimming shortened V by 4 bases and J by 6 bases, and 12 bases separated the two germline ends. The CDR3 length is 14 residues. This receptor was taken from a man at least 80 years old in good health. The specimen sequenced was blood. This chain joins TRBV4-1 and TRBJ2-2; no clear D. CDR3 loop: CASSRGGGPGELFF. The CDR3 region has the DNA TGCGCCAGCAGCCGAGGCGGTGGCCCCGGGGAGCTGTTTTTT.